The rows below give T cell receptor beta chains drawn from one sample of a study of blood T cell repertoires in COVID-19. Generated by immunoSEQ multiplex PCR, the TCRdb table keeps only in-frame clones and is missing some. The sample consists of tens of thousands of clones, roughly 85% of them appearing once. Sequences were obtained from peripheral blood. These receptors were taken from a woman in her 70s with acute or convalescent COVID-19. The CDR3 runs from the conserved cysteine through the conserved F or W. The D gene is left open where the match is weak. The listing skips clone size in some rows; elsewhere it reads once, few, many or a size class.

cdr3_aa | cdr3_nt | d_call | clone_size | j_call | v_call
CASSLTGKKDTEAFF | TGCGCCAGCAGCTTAACAGGTAAAAAAGACACTGAAGCTTTCTTT | . | . | TRBJ1-1 | TRBV5-1
CATSREGLGTEAFF | TGTGCCACCAGCAGAGAAGGACTTGGCACTGAAGCTTTCTTT | . | . | TRBJ1-1 | TRBV15
CASSDTRWDRSANEQYF | TGTGCCAGCAGCGATACTCGGTGGGACAGGTCTGCCAACGAGCAGTACTTC | TRBD1 | . | TRBJ2-7 | TRBV7-9
CASSYTPHSYEQYF | TGTGCCAGCAGCTACACACCCCACTCCTACGAGCAGTACTTC | . | medium-sized | TRBJ2-7 | TRBV5-4
CASSQDNKNEKLFF | TGTGCCAGCAGCCAGGACAATAAGAATGAAAAACTGTTTTTT | . | . | TRBJ1-4 | TRBV14
CASSSWGTSGSSADTQYF | TGTGCCAGCAGCTCCTGGGGGACTAGCGGGAGTAGCGCAGATACGCAGTATTTT | TRBD2 | . | TRBJ2-3 | TRBV7-2
CASSTRQNSPLHF | TGTGCCAGCAGTACCCGACAGAATTCACCCCTCCACTTT | . | . | TRBJ1-6 | TRBV12-3/TRBV12-4
CASSRTTRQGNEQFF | TGTGCCAGCAGCCGCACAACAAGACAGGGAAATGAGCAGTTCTTC | TRBD1 | . | TRBJ2-1 | TRBV11-2
CASSELAGGPDTQYF | TGTGCCAGCAGTGAACTAGCGGGAGGACCCGATACGCAGTATTTT | TRBD2 | . | TRBJ2-3 | TRBV6-4
CASSLPPPSTGELFF | TGTGCCAGCAGCCTCCCCCCACCGAGCACCGGGGAGCTGTTTTTT | . | . | TRBJ2-2 | TRBV7-6
CASSYHGTGINTF | TGTGCCAGCAGTTACCACGGGACAGGGATCAACACCTTC | TRBD1 | once | TRBJ1-2 | TRBV12-3/TRBV12-4
CASSVQGLTSYNEQFF | TGCGCCAGCAGTGTCCAGGGTCTTACGTCCTACAATGAGCAGTTCTTC | . | . | TRBJ2-1 | TRBV10-1
CASSPASGSYEQYF | TGTGCCAGCTCACCGGCTAGCGGGAGTTACGAGCAGTACTTC | TRBD2 | few | TRBJ2-7 | TRBV18
CASSLARGTQYF | TGTGCCAGCAGTTTAGCCCGGGGGACCCAGTATTTT | . | . | TRBJ2-3 | TRBV12-3/TRBV12-4
CASSREQYF | TGTGCCAGTTCTAGGGAGCAGTACTTC | . | . | TRBJ2-7 | TRBV18
CASSKGQAVETGELFF | TGTGCCAGCAGCAAGGGACAGGCGGTTGAAACCGGGGAGCTGTTTTTT | TRBD1 | . | TRBJ2-2 | TRBV9